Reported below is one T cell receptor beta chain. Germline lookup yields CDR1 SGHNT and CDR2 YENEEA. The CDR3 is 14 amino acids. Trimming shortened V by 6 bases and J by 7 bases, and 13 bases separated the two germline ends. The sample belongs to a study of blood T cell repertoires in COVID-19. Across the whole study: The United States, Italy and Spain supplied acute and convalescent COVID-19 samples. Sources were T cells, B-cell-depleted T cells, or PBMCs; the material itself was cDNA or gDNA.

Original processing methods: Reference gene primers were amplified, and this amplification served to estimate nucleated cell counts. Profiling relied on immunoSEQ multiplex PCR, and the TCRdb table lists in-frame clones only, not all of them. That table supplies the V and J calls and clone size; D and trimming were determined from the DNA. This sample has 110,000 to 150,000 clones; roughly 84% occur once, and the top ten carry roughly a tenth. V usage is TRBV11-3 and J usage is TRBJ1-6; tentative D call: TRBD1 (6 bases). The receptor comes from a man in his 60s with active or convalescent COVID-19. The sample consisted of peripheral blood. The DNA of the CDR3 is TGTGCCAGCAGTCCACAGGGAGGGAATTCACCCCTCCACTTT. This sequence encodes CASSPQGGNSPLHF.